This T cell receptor beta chain was sequenced during a study of CD8 T cells in ankylosing spondylitis. Study-level findings and limits: Seven to nine highly homologous variants formed a TCR beta motif that appeared characteristic of ankylosing spondylitis blood.

Germline V CDR1 and CDR2: MNHEY, SVGAGI. This CDR3 is built from 17 residues. V lost 0 bases and J lost 1, with 15 bases in between. This clonotype was observed a handful of times. As yet, its antigen is unknown. MiXCR, run by TCRdb on the 5' RACE reads, gives a single entry per CDR3 protein. The table includes 500,000 or so distinct CDR3 sequences, 5.3% detected once. The receptor comes from a male donor with ankylosing spondylitis. The material sequenced was blood, either unsorted or a sorted T cell fraction (not recorded which). V is TRBV6-5 and J is TRBJ1-2, with a possible D match to TRBD1 (6 bases). Written as DNA, the CDR3 is TGTGCCAGCAGTTACTCGAGCGGGGGCGAGGGTAACTATGGCTACACCTTC. Translation gives CASSYSSGGEGNYGYTF.